This T cell receptor (beta chain) appears in the sequencing data of a study of blood T cell repertoires in COVID-19. Study background: The United States, Italy and Spain supplied acute and convalescent COVID-19 samples. Sample material is recorded as cDNA or gDNA derived from T cells, B-cell-depleted T cells, or PBMCs.

The authors' processing: Nucleated cell number was recorded as an estimate derived from reference gene primer amplification. This table comes from immunoSEQ multiplex PCR, and its TCRdb copy is limited to in-frame clones, with some not included. V and J calls and clone size are as listed in that table; D and trimming were resolved from the DNA. The sample includes more than 200,000 clones, about nine tenths of them seen just once. Sequencing was carried out using peripheral blood. This sequence was found in a man between 45 and 60 years old with acute or convalescent COVID-19.

CDR3 protein: CASSSRDRGLNYGYTF. DNA of the CDR3: TGTGCCAGCAGCAGCCGAGACAGGGGCCTTAACTATGGCTACACCTTC. The rearrangement uses TRBV7-8 and TRBJ1-2, with 8 bases matching TRBD1. This CDR3 spans 16 amino acids. Germline CDR1 and CDR2: SGHVS and FQNEAQ. Trimming took 5 bases from V and 1 from J; bases not matched to a gene: 9.